This TCR beta chain came from a study of shared clonotypes between healthy human individuals. The sorted-subset replicate PCRs were given about 210 ng DNA, which is tens of thousands of T cell genomes. Repertoires were generated with immunoSEQ multiplex PCR, while TCRdb's copy carries only in-frame clones and drops some. The sample carries around 650,000 clones, 96% recorded once. The CDR3 has 14 residues. The germline gives CDR1 SNHLY, CDR2 FYNNEI. Deletions cut 4 bases from V and 2 bases from J, with 12 bases between. Naive-designated CD8 cells lacked CD45RO, were positively enriched for CCR7, and omitted terminally differentiated effector memory CD45RA+ cells. Donors were Caucasian adults residing in Nashville, Tennessee, USA. Findings of the study overall: Sharing of clonotypes among donors was expected to vary with sequencing depth.

As regards this clone: Its antigen is undetermined.

The chain has TRBV2 and TRBJ2-7; D may be TRBD1 (6 bases). Sequencing was carried out using naive CD8+ T cells sorted from blood. The source of this sequence is a woman in her thirties in good health. CDR3 sequence: CASSGGDTPYEQYF. CDR3 coding DNA: TGTGCCAGCAGTGGTGGGGACACACCCTACGAGCAGTACTTC.